The T cell receptor beta chain described here comes from a study of cytomegalovirus exposure and HLA in healthy donors. This clone was found once. CDR1 and CDR2 (germline): SGHDT, YYEEEE. V was clipped by 1 base and J by 0 bases; unmatched bases: 7. The CDR3 loop spans 17 amino acids. The PCR contained 60 Vbeta and 13 Jbeta primers. Profiled with immunoSEQ multiplex PCR; TCRdb holds only in-frame clones, not every one. This sample yields 65,000 to 75,000 clones, of which about 73% are seen a single time; around 10% belongs to the top ten. The clonotype comes from a woman aged 60 to 75 in good health and CMV-seropositive. The rearrangement links TRBV5-6 to TRBJ2-3; TRBD2 agrees at 8 bases. The specimen was PBMCs. In nucleotides, the CDR3 is TGTGCCAGCAGCTTGAGGCTAGCGGGCGCTAGCACAGATACGCAGTATTTT. Protein product: CASSLRLAGASTDTQYF.